This T cell receptor (beta chain) was identified in a study of cytomegalovirus exposure and HLA in healthy donors. The PCR had 60 Vbeta and 13 Jbeta primers. Measured with immunoSEQ multiplex PCR; TCRdb has only the in-frame clones, and not every one. The repertoire holds some 91,000 clones, 78% seen once, with approximately 0.8% in the top ten. Germline V CDR1 and CDR2: SEHNR, FQNEAQ (reference sequence). The CDR3 has 12 residues. Of note for this clone: The junction does not match germline at one end; this may be a read error.

The TCR originated in an older woman in good health and CMV-seronegative. This chain connects TRBV7-9 to TRBJ2-7; 8 positions agree with TRBD1. The sample consisted of PBMCs. CDR3 region: CSSSRTGYEQYF. The CDR3 DNA sequence: TGTTCCAGCAGCCGGACAGGGTACGAGCAGTACTTC.